Following are 6 T cell receptor beta chains from one sample sequenced in a study of T cell responses to AZD1222 COVID-19 vaccine. Profiled with immunoSEQ multiplex PCR; TCRdb holds only in-frame clones, not every one. The repertoire has some 130,000 clones, 80% to 95% of them found once; the top ten carry about 3%. Material: peripheral blood, obtained on day 0 of AZD1222 vaccination. All receptors come from an adult in good health.

This sequence joins TRBV25-1 and TRBJ1-1, with D hard to call. The CDR3 is 14 amino acids. V was clipped by 1 base and J by 3 bases, with 9 bases between them. CDR1 is MGHDK and CDR2 is SYGVNS in the germline V gene. The CDR3 nucleotides read TGTGCCAGCAGTGAATCGTCCTTTTACACTGAAGCTTTCTTT. Translated: CASSESSFYTEAFF.

The rearrangement joins TRBV4-3 to TRBJ2-1, with a tentative D call TRBD2 (5 bases). The CDR3 sequence is 14 residues long. Germline V lookup: CDR1 LGHNA, CDR2 YSLEER. V lost 0 bases, J lost 10 bases, and 13 bases lay in between. CDR3 DNA sequence: TGCGCCAGCAGCCAAGATACGTCGGGATACGAGCAGTTCTTC. Translation gives CASSQDTSGYEQFF.

The genes are TRBV20-1 and TRBJ2-5; a weak D match, TRBD2 (5 bases). Looked up from germline, CDR1 is DFQATT and CDR2 is SNEGSKA (reference sequence). The CDR3 contains 11 residues. V was shortened by 5 bases and J by 5 bases, with 9 bases between the two germline ends. In nucleotides, the CDR3 is TGCAGTGCTTCTCGGAGGGAGACCCAGTACTTC. It codes for CSASRRETQYF.

The J gene is TRBJ1-5, the V gene TRBV24-1; D not certain. The CDR3 consists of 13 residues. Trimming took 6 bases from V and 2 from J, leaving 7 bases between them. From germline, CDR1 is KGHDR and CDR2 SFDVKD. This chain's CDR3 is CATSLGGNQPQHF. The CDR3 DNA reads as TGTGCCACCAGTCTGGGCGGCAATCAGCCCCAGCATTTT.

This chain links TRBV11-2 with TRBJ2-1, with 9 bases matching TRBD2. The CDR3 contains 17 residues. The germline CDR1 and CDR2 sequences are SGHAT and FQNNGV. Germline trimming cut 4 bases from V and 8 bases from J; bases unmatched to any gene: 15. For the CDR3, the DNA is TGTGCCAGCAGCTGGTCCGTCGCGGGAGGGTCCAATGATGAGCAGTTCTTC. This sequence encodes CASSWSVAGGSNDEQFF.

V usage is TRBV28 and J usage is TRBJ1-1; 7 bases are a match to TRBD1. Germline assignment: CDR1 MDHEN and CDR2 SYDVKM. The ends lost 2 bases at V and 1 base at J; junction bases unmatched: 1. The CDR3 is made up of 14 amino acids. The CDR3 loop is CASSLGDRNTEAFF. DNA for the CDR3: TGTGCCAGCAGTTTAGGGGACAGGAACACTGAAGCTTTCTTT.